One and the same sample provided the 10 T cell receptor beta chains below, sequenced in a study of shared clonotypes between healthy human individuals. TCRdb keeps only in-frame clones here, not all; method: immunoSEQ multiplex PCR. This sample has roughly 2,300,000 clones, with about 90% found just once. Sequenced: naive CD4+ T cells from PBMCs. Subset described: CD45RA+ positively selected. Receptors were obtained from a man younger than 30 in good health. Some clones in this sample may be carry-over from other donors' samples.

The CDR3 bases are TGTGCCAGCAGCTCTTCGCAGGGGGCCCTTAGGGCTGAAGCTTTCTTT. It specifies CASSSSQGALRAEAFF. The gene calls are TRBV7-8 and TRBJ1-1; the match to TRBD1 covers 8 bases. This CDR3 comprises 16 residues. The ends lost 4 bases at V and 6 bases at J; junction bases unmatched: 13. CDR1 is SGHVS, CDR2 FQNEAQ, per germline.

There are a few counts of this clone. The rearrangement uses TRBV7-9 and TRBJ1-1; possible D gene TRBD1, 6 bases. The V end lost 10 bases, the J end lost 4 bases, and 13 bases lay between the germline ends. There are 12 residues in the CDR3. Per germline, CDR1 SEHNR and CDR2 FQNEAQ (reference sequence). CDR3 in DNA: TGTGCCACCTCAAGGGGGGCCACTGAAGCTTTCTTT. This translates into CATSRGATEAFF.

This clone was counted between two and nine times. At the DNA level, this CDR3 is encoded by other sequences in the same sample as well. The rearrangement joins TRBV7-9 to TRBJ1-1; 11 bases are a match to TRBD1. The CDR3 consists of 14 residues. Germline V gene lookup returns CDR1 SEHNR and CDR2 FQNEAQ (reference sequence). The V segment lost 3 bases and the J segment 3 bases; nucleotides outside the gene matches: 0. CDR3 residues: CASSLGQGDTEAFF. CDR3 nucleotides: TGTGCCAGCAGCTTGGGACAGGGGGACACTGAAGCTTTCTTT.

This chain connects TRBV4-2 to TRBJ2-7; TRBD2 matches at 7 bases. The CDR3 runs to 11 residues. Germline V gene data show CDR1 as LGHNA and CDR2 as YNFKEQ. Trimming at V came to 4 bases and at J to 7 bases, leaving 1 base not matched to a gene. CDR3 residues: CASSREGEQYF. The CDR3 DNA reads TGTGCCAGCAGCCGGGAGGGGGAGCAGTACTTC.

V and J are TRBV28 and TRBJ2-5; 8 bases line up with TRBD2. V was pared by 6 bases and J by 14 bases, with 11 bases of the junction left unmatched. CDR1 is MDHEN, CDR2 SYDVKM, per germline. CDR3 length: 12 amino acids. The CDR3 nucleotides are TGTGCCAGCAGCACCGGGACTAGAGGGACATACTTC. Protein product: CASSTGTRGTYF.

On this clone: Different DNA sequences within this sample yield the same CDR3. This chain connects TRBV28 to TRBJ1-2; D possibly corresponds to TRBD1 (6 bases). Germline CDR1 MDHEN, CDR2 SYDVKM. This CDR3 contains 12 residues. Trimming shortened V by 1 base and J by 8 bases, and 8 bases separated the two germline ends. The CDR3 nucleotides are TGTGCCAGCAGTTTATCAGGGGAGGGCTACACCTTC. As protein: CASSLSGEGYTF.

Points on this clone: In the same sample, other DNA sequences code for this CDR3. CDR3: CASSSGPNTEAFF. DNA of the CDR3: TGCGCCAGCAGCTCCGGACCGAACACTGAAGCTTTCTTT. The rearrangement joins TRBV5-1 to TRBJ1-1; no clear D gene. V shed 3 bases and J shed 1 base, with 7 bases lying between them. The CDR3 covers 13 residues. Germline CDR1 is SGHRS and CDR2 is YFSETQ.

The chain links TRBV15 to TRBJ1-3; D not certain. The V gene's germline CDR1 is LNHNV and CDR2 YYDKDF (reference sequence). The V gene lost 5 bases and the J gene lost 3 bases, with 11 bases spanning the gap. CDR3 length: 14 residues. The CDR3 nucleotides are TGTGCCACCAGCGCGGACCCACGTGGAAACACCATATATTTT. It encodes CATSADPRGNTIYF.

The V and J genes are TRBV5-1 and TRBJ2-7; D may be TRBD1 (7 bases). CDR3 length: 14 amino acids. With 4 bases removed from V and 5 bases from J, the gap between germline ends came to 16 bases. From germline, CDR1 is SGHRS and CDR2 YFSETQ. DNA of the CDR3: TGCGCCAGCAGCCCCCGGAGGGGGCAGAACGAGCAGTACTTC. This codes for CASSPRRGQNEQYF.

Only one count was recorded for this clone. The chain links TRBV15 to TRBJ2-3; D remains ambiguous. V shed 2 bases and J shed 4 bases, with 10 bases lying between them. Germline lookup yields CDR1 LNHNV and CDR2 YYDKDF (reference sequence). This CDR3 comprises 14 residues. The CDR3 coding sequence is TGTGCCACCAGCAGAATCAGAGTATCAGATACGCAGTATTTT. This sequence encodes CATSRIRVSDTQYF.